One sample yielded the 15 T cell receptor beta chains listed below, sequenced in a study of Ad26.COV2.S vaccination and SARS-CoV-2 variants. Noted treatment: 19 received Ad26.COV2.S at low or high dose, single or two shots; about 5 received placebo; per-sample allocation not given. Material that was analyzed had been drawn on day 63 after the first vaccine or placebo injection. Profiled with immunoSEQ multiplex PCR; TCRdb holds only in-frame clones, not every one. The table shows around 340,000 clones, with 70% to 90% occurring only once. This specimen was peripheral blood, taken in a trial of Ad26.COV2.S vaccine versus placebo. These receptors all come from a person aged 18 to 65 who received the Ad26.COV2.S COVID-19 vaccine or a placebo.

CDR3 sequence: CASTPSNTGSLNTGELFF. The CDR3 DNA sequence: TGTGCCAGCACTCCAAGTAACACGGGGTCCTTGAACACCGGGGAGCTGTTTTTT. The V gene is TRBV2, the J gene TRBJ2-2; a weak D match, TRBD2 (5 bases). The CDR3 has 18 amino acids. Germline V gene sequence: CDR1 SNHLY, CDR2 FYNNEI. With 7 bases removed from V and 1 base from J, the gap between germline ends came to 22 bases.

V is TRBV18 and J is TRBJ1-1; 7 bases are shared with TRBD1. This CDR3 has 16 residues. Germline loops: CDR1 KGHSH, CDR2 LQKENI. Trimming at V came to 3 bases and at J to 7 bases, leaving 14 bases not matched to a gene. For the CDR3, the DNA is TGTGCCAGCTCACCTTTGGAAAACAGGGGTCACGGTGAAGCTTTCTTT. The encoded protein is CASSPLENRGHGEAFF. The full variable domain, its missing parts supplied by reference TRBV18 and TRBJ1-1, is NAGVMQNPRHLVRRRGQEARLRCSPMKGHSHVYWYRQLPEEGLKFMVYLQKENIIDESGMPKERFSAEFPKEGPSILRIQQVVRGDSAAYFCASSPLENRGHGEAFFGQGTRLTVV.

The chain combines TRBV4-1 with TRBJ1-6, with D hard to call. V lost 0 bases and J 10 bases, leaving 7 bases between the germline ends. Germline loops: CDR1 MGHRA, CDR2 YSYEKL. The CDR3 has 13 residues. CDR3 loop: CASSQDFGSPLHF. The CDR3 nucleotides are TGCGCCAGCAGCCAAGATTTTGGCTCACCCCTCCACTTT.

The V gene is TRBV4-3, the J gene TRBJ1-5; tentatively, D is TRBD1 (6 bases). CDR3 length: 14 amino acids. Germline-derived CDR1 and CDR2 are LGHNA and YSLEER. V dropped 1 base and J dropped 6 bases, with 10 bases sitting between them. In nucleotides, the CDR3 is TGCGCCAGCAGCCAAGGACAGGATGGTCAGCCCCAGCATTTT. This encodes CASSQGQDGQPQHF.

V gene TRBV7-2 combines with J gene TRBJ1-4, with D hard to call. This CDR3 comprises 15 residues. Germline V gene sequence: CDR1 SGHTA, CDR2 FQGNSA. V was pared by 1 base and J by 6 bases, with 12 bases between. CDR3 loop: CASSLVWSEYEKLFF. The DNA for the CDR3 is TGTGCCAGCAGCTTAGTATGGTCGGAGTATGAAAAACTGTTTTTT.

J is TRBJ1-1 and V is TRBV4-2; perhaps TRBD1 as D (5 bases). CDR1 and CDR2 (germline): LGHNA, YNFKEQ. V lost 0 bases and J lost 8, with 10 bases in between. This CDR3 region has 13 residues. CDR3 residues: CASSQDPYREAFF. CDR3 DNA: TGTGCCAGCAGCCAAGACCCTTACAGGGAAGCTTTCTTT.

This chain joins TRBV5-4 and TRBJ1-4; 10 bases fit TRBD1. Germline lookup yields CDR1 SGHNT and CDR2 YYREEE (reference sequence). The CDR3 is 17 residues long. J was trimmed by 4 bases and V by 6 bases; bases with no gene match: 12. The CDR3 region has the DNA TGTGCCAGCAAGAAATCCGGGACAGGGGCTGGTAATGAAAAACTGTTTTTT. Translated: CASKKSGTGAGNEKLFF.

This chain links TRBV19 with TRBJ1-5; D gene ambiguous. Per the germline V gene, CDR1 is LNHDA and CDR2 is SQIVND (reference sequence). V gave up 6 bases and J gave up 3 bases, with 12 bases separating them. The CDR3 is made up of 14 amino acids. The CDR3 DNA is TGTGCCAGTAGCTCACAAGGCTCCAATCAGCCCCAGCATTTT. The encoded protein is CASSSQGSNQPQHF. The full variable domain, with the rest looked up from reference TRBV19 and TRBJ1-5, is DGGITQSPKYLFRKEGQNVTLSCEQNLNHDAMYWYRQDPGQGLRLIYYSQIVNDFQKGDIAEGYSVSREKKESFPLTVTSAQKNPTAFYLCASSSQGSNQPQHFGDGTRLSIL.

The genes are TRBV6-1 and TRBJ1-2, with 9 positions matching TRBD1. The V segment lost 2 bases and the J segment 8 bases; nucleotides outside the gene matches: 24. The CDR3 extends over 20 amino acids. The germline gives CDR1 MNHNS, CDR2 SASEGT. This CDR3 is CASSEWLTGTGSWTAHGYTF. The DNA of the CDR3 is TGTGCCAGCAGTGAATGGCTAACCGGGACAGGGAGCTGGACGGCTCACGGCTACACCTTC.

CDR3 nucleotide sequence: TGCAGCGTTATCAGCATCATGAACACTGAAGCTTTCTTT. It translates to CSVISIMNTEAFF. This chain joins TRBV29-1 and TRBJ1-1, with D uncertain. Germline CDR1 SQVTM, CDR2 ANQGSEA. The CDR3 consists of 13 residues. Trimming pared 5 bases from V and 0 bases from J, leaving 10 bases between.

The CDR3 loop is CASTGLGNQPQHF. CDR3 DNA: TGTGCCAGTACAGGACTTGGCAATCAGCCCCAGCATTTT. V gene TRBV19 combines with J gene TRBJ1-5; D call uncertain. V lost 7 bases and J lost 2, with 9 bases in between. The CDR3 is made up of 13 amino acids. Per the germline V gene, CDR1 is LNHDA and CDR2 is SQIVND (reference sequence).

The rearrangement links TRBV27 to TRBJ2-7; tentatively, D is TRBD1 (6 bases). The CDR3 has 15 amino acids. V lost 6 bases, J lost 4 bases, and 19 bases lay in between. Germline CDR1 and CDR2: MNHEY and SMNVEV (reference sequence). The CDR3 DNA sequence: TGTGCCAGCAGACCCCAACAGGGAGTCCGGTACGAGCAGTACTTC. Its protein product is CASRPQQGVRYEQYF.

The genes are TRBV11-2 and TRBJ2-1; 7 nucleotides align to TRBD2. Unmatched junction bases numbered 6, after V lost 3 bases and J lost 4 bases. Germline V gives CDR1 SGHAT, CDR2 FQNNGV. The length of the CDR3 is 15 residues. In DNA form, the CDR3 reads TGTGCCAGCAGCTTTCTAGCGGACCCGTACAATGAGCAGTTCTTC. This codes for CASSFLADPYNEQFF.

The chain uses TRBV6-5 and TRBJ2-1; D ambiguous. The V end lost 10 bases, the J end lost 0 bases, and 16 bases lay between the germline ends. CDR1 and CDR2 (germline): MNHEY, SVGAGI. The CDR3 is 15 residues long. The CDR3 DNA is TGTGCCATCCAAAGGAGCCATAACTCCTACAATGAGCAGTTCTTC. As protein: CAIQRSHNSYNEQFF.

The chain combines TRBV19 with TRBJ1-5; TRBD1 matches at 7 bases. The CDR3 has 15 amino acids. From germline, CDR1 is LNHDA and CDR2 SQIVND (reference sequence). The trim removed 4 bases at V and 0 bases at J, leaving 3 bases unmatched. The CDR3 loop reads CASSTTGYSNQPQHF. The CDR3, as DNA: TGTGCCAGTAGTACGACAGGGTATAGCAATCAGCCCCAGCATTTT.